This T cell receptor beta chain emerged from a study of T cell repertoires in cytomegalovirus infection. Germline V gene lookup returns CDR1 ENHRY and CDR2 SYGVKD. The CDR3 totals 16 residues. The V gene end was trimmed by 6 bases and the J gene end by 7 bases; junction bases not matched to a gene: 12. This clonotype was observed a few times. TCRdb reprocessed the reads with MiXCR, giving one entry per CDR3 protein. This table has about 450,000 distinct CDR3 sequences, approximately 30% appearing once. The sample comprised PBMCs. V and J are TRBV10-3 and TRBJ1-4, with 9 bases identical to TRBD1. The receptor was isolated from a human donor in good health (CMV status not recorded). Some clones in this sample may be carry-over from other donors' samples. The CDR3 DNA sequence: TGTGCCATCAGCTCAACAGGGGGCGCCGTAAGTGAAAAACTGTTTTTT. Translation: CAISSTGGAVSEKLFF.